This T cell receptor beta chain was found in a study of T cells in Graves' hyperthyroidism and ophthalmopathy. From more than 9.5 ml of fresh peripheral blood, PBMCs were isolated. The V gene's germline CDR1 is MDHEN and CDR2 SYDVKM. CDR3 length: 13 amino acids. Trimming stripped 6 bases from V and 6 bases from J, with 14 bases between. This clonotype was seen a handful of times. Its antigen is not known. Overall study results and limits: The model's output predicted ophthalmopathy at a median of about 6.5 months prior to onset. Patients with ophthalmopathy were separated from those with stable hyperthyroidism by a 13 V-J model. The blood repertoire included most of the expanded thyroid clonotypes above 0.001.

There were TCR beta CDR3 regions amplified from RNA transcripts. Carried out on the TCR CDR3, a first-round RT-PCR used the HTBI primer set. One entry per CDR3 protein, called by TCRdb with MiXCR from the multiplex PCR reads. The table lists about 420,000 distinct CDR3 sequences, approximately 15% of them singletons, with 5% to 6% in the top ten. This TCR came from a woman under 30 with Graves' hyperthyroidism. Specimen: blood. The chain uses TRBV28 and TRBJ1-2; no clear D. CDR3 coding DNA: TGTGCCAGCAGAATCGGACTCTCCGATGGCTACACCTTC. Protein sequence: CASRIGLSDGYTF.